This TCR beta chain stems from a study of blood T cells in healthy people across ages. For the study at large: Capturing about one barcoded beta molecule per two T cells was achieved by template switching. Study-wide points: Without sorted subsets, naive and antigen-experienced compartments could not be conclusively compared. Roughly linear declines in TCR beta diversity per million T cells occurred with age.

Investigators took roughly 10 milliliters of peripheral blood from every donor. It was with a sample-barcoded 5' primer and a J-beta primer mix that a second PCR of roughly 7 to 12 cycles was run. Using its own MiXCR run on the 5' RACE reads, TCRdb lists one record per CDR3 protein. Counted here are 350,000 to 450,000 distinct CDR3 sequences, about 49% occurring once; the ten biggest clones make up around 50%. Concerning this clonotype: The target antigen is unknown.

The source of this sequence is a man aged 55 to 70 in good health. Sequenced: blood.

CDR3 nucleotides: TGTGCCAGCAGCGTAGCGTGGTTTGGTGGCGGGGGGGAACAAGAGACCCAGTACTTC. As protein: CASSVAWFGGGGEQETQYF. The chain is built from TRBV9 and TRBJ2-5; TRBD2 matches 9 bases. CDR3 size: 19 residues. From germline, CDR1 is SGDLS and CDR2 YYNGEE. Trimming cost V 0 bases and J 2 bases; bases outside gene matches: 14.